This T cell receptor (beta chain) was captured by sequencing in a study of blood T cell repertoires in COVID-19. About the research overall: Acute and convalescent COVID-19 specimens originated in the United States, Italy and Spain. Sources were T cells, B-cell-depleted T cells, or PBMCs; the material itself was cDNA or gDNA.

How the authors handled the data: Scientists estimated how many nucleated cells there were by amplifying reference gene primers. Some clones are missing from TCRdb's copy, which holds only in-frame ones; the method was immunoSEQ multiplex PCR. V and J calls and clone size are given by that table; D and trimming were obtained from the DNA. The profile shows some 130,000 clones, about nine tenths of them singletons. J was trimmed by 13 bases and V by 5 bases; bases with no gene match: 13. In germline, CDR1 is SGHTA, CDR2 FQGNSA. CDR3 size: 16 residues. This receptor was taken from an older woman with COVID-19, enrolled during active disease. The V gene is TRBV7-2, the J gene TRBJ2-1; the match to TRBD2 covers 14 bases. Sequencing used peripheral blood. CDR3 in DNA: TGTGCCAGCAGCCTGTACGCCGCGGGACTAGCGGGGGACCAGTTCTTC. This sequence encodes CASSLYAAGLAGDQFF.